This is a list of T cell receptor beta chains from one sample in a study of Ad26.COV2.S vaccination and SARS-CoV-2 variants. Measured with immunoSEQ multiplex PCR; TCRdb has only the in-frame clones, and not every one. There are about 240,000 clones in the sample; approximately 88% occur only once, and about 11% lies in the top ten. The sequences come from peripheral blood, collected in a trial of Ad26.COV2.S vaccine versus placebo. The receptor set was obtained from a person aged 18-60 years who received the Ad26.COV2.S COVID-19 vaccine or a placebo. CDR3s include the opening cysteine and the closing phenylalanine or tryptophan. The order of the fields is J gene, clone size, V gene, D gene, CDR3 protein, CDR3 DNA. A D gene is named only where the DNA matches it firmly. The listing skips clone size in some rows; elsewhere it reads once, few, many or a size class.

J gene: TRBJ2-7
clone size: .
V gene: TRBV19
D gene: TRBD2
CDR3 protein: CASSIEAKGGLVYEQYF
CDR3 DNA: TGTGCCAGTAGTATAGAGGCGAAGGGAGGGTTAGTCTACGAGCAGTACTTC

J gene: TRBJ1-2
clone size: .
V gene: TRBV7-8
D gene: .
CDR3 protein: CASSLYPGENYGYTF
CDR3 DNA: TGTGCCAGCAGCTTATACCCAGGGGAAAACTATGGCTACACCTTC

J gene: TRBJ1-3
clone size: .
V gene: TRBV11-2
D gene: .
CDR3 protein: CASSLGAVYSGNTIYF
CDR3 DNA: TGTGCCAGCAGCTTAGGAGCCGTCTACTCTGGAAACACCATATATTTT

J gene: TRBJ1-5
clone size: many
V gene: TRBV30
D gene: .
CDR3 protein: CACQTDGLQPQHF
CDR3 DNA: TGTGCCTGTCAGACAGACGGGCTCCAGCCCCAGCATTTT

J gene: TRBJ2-2
clone size: .
V gene: TRBV5-6
D gene: .
CDR3 protein: CASSLLQITGELFF
CDR3 DNA: TGTGCCAGCAGCTTATTACAGATCACCGGGGAGCTGTTTTTT

J gene: TRBJ2-3
clone size: .
V gene: TRBV6-6
D gene: TRBD1
CDR3 protein: CASIGTEFTDTQYF
CDR3 DNA: TGTGCCAGCATTGGGACAGAGTTCACAGATACGCAGTATTTT

J gene: TRBJ2-3
clone size: once
V gene: TRBV2
D gene: TRBD2
CDR3 protein: CASTRLAASTDTQYF
CDR3 DNA: TGTGCCAGCACGAGACTAGCGGCTAGCACAGATACGCAGTATTTT

J gene: TRBJ1-4
clone size: .
V gene: TRBV18
D gene: .
CDR3 protein: CASSLQQGRSNEKLFF
CDR3 DNA: TGTGCCAGCTCACTCCAACAAGGGAGGTCTAATGAAAAACTGTTTTTT

J gene: TRBJ1-1
clone size: once
V gene: TRBV19
D gene: .
CDR3 protein: CASTLKETGLNTEAFF
CDR3 DNA: TGTGCCAGTACCTTAAAGGAGACAGGACTGAACACTGAAGCTTTCTTT

J gene: TRBJ2-1
clone size: .
V gene: TRBV5-6
D gene: TRBD2
CDR3 protein: CASSLPGLAEYNEQFF
CDR3 DNA: TGTGCCAGCAGCCTCCCGGGACTAGCGGAGTACAATGAGCAGTTCTTC

J gene: TRBJ1-6
clone size: .
V gene: TRBV25-1
D gene: TRBD1
CDR3 protein: CASSYRGGNSPLHF
CDR3 DNA: TGTGCCAGCAGCTACAGGGGGGGTAATTCACCCCTCCACTTT

J gene: TRBJ2-7
clone size: .
V gene: TRBV9
D gene: TRBD1
CDR3 protein: CASSVGDRLPYEQYF
CDR3 DNA: TGTGCCAGCAGCGTAGGGGACAGGCTCCCTTACGAGCAGTACTTC

J gene: TRBJ2-3
clone size: .
V gene: TRBV5-4
D gene: .
CDR3 protein: CASSLEPDTQYF
CDR3 DNA: TGTGCCAGCAGCTTGGAGCCAGATACGCAGTATTTT

J gene: TRBJ2-2
clone size: .
V gene: TRBV5-5
D gene: .
CDR3 protein: CASSLADTGELFF
CDR3 DNA: TGTGCCAGCAGCTTGGCAGACACCGGGGAGCTGTTTTTT

J gene: TRBJ2-5
clone size: once
V gene: TRBV4-1
D gene: TRBD2
CDR3 protein: CASSLAGGETQYF
CDR3 DNA: TGCGCCAGCAGTCTTGCGGGGGGAGAGACCCAGTACTTC

J gene: TRBJ2-1
clone size: .
V gene: TRBV7-3
D gene: .
CDR3 protein: CASSLDWRNEQFF
CDR3 DNA: TGTGCCAGCAGCTTAGACTGGCGCAATGAGCAGTTCTTC

J gene: TRBJ2-5
clone size: .
V gene: TRBV11-3
D gene: TRBD2
CDR3 protein: CAEARQREYQETQYF
CDR3 DNA: TGTGCCGAAGCCCGCCAGCGGGAGTACCAAGAGACCCAGTACTTC

J gene: TRBJ1-4
clone size: .
V gene: TRBV11-1
D gene: .
CDR3 protein: CASSPTGEEKLFF
CDR3 DNA: TGTGCCAGCAGCCCGACTGGGGAGGAAAAACTGTTTTTT

J gene: TRBJ1-1
clone size: .
V gene: TRBV23-1
D gene: TRBD1
CDR3 protein: CASSHRDRAKTEAFF
CDR3 DNA: TGCGCCAGCAGTCATCGAGACAGGGCGAAGACTGAAGCTTTCTTT

J gene: TRBJ1-4
clone size: .
V gene: TRBV4-2
D gene: .
CDR3 protein: CASSQEGQEKLFF
CDR3 DNA: TGTGCCAGCAGCCAAGAAGGACAGGAAAAACTGTTTTTT

J gene: TRBJ1-4
clone size: once
V gene: TRBV6-1
D gene: .
CDR3 protein: CASSDFQGTNEKLFF
CDR3 DNA: TGTGCCAGCAGTGATTTCCAGGGCACTAATGAAAAACTGTTTTTT

J gene: TRBJ1-6
clone size: once
V gene: TRBV19
D gene: .
CDR3 protein: CASSISAYNSPLHF
CDR3 DNA: TGTGCCAGTAGTATTAGCGCCTATAATTCACCCCTCCACTTT

J gene: TRBJ2-7
clone size: .
V gene: TRBV7-2
D gene: .
CDR3 protein: CASSLDAGSYEQYF
CDR3 DNA: TGTGCCAGCAGCTTAGACGCGGGGTCCTACGAGCAGTACTTC